This TCR beta chain is from a study of blood T cell repertoires in COVID-19. Study background: The samples span acute and convalescent COVID-19 from the United States, Italy and Spain. T cells, B-cell-depleted T cells, or PBMCs supplied cDNA or gDNA.

Patients at the Seattle site were enrolled during active infection and followed longitudinally. Authors' data handling: For nucleated cells, counts were estimated from reference gene primer amplification. This table comes from immunoSEQ multiplex PCR, and its TCRdb copy is limited to in-frame clones, with some not included. V, J and clone size are those of that table, while D and trimming were read from the DNA. The table shows approximately 180,000 clones, with around four fifths occurring only once. The CDR3 runs 13 residues. V shed 3 bases and J 10 bases; nucleotides not matched to a gene: 8. From germline, CDR1 is WNHNN and CDR2 SYGVQD (reference sequence).

This TCR was sampled from a woman between 35 and 50 years old with COVID-19, enrolled during active disease. Sequencing was carried out using peripheral blood. The rearrangement uses TRBV10-1 and TRBJ1-1; 7 bases match TRBD1. Here the CDR3 reads CASSETQGVRAFF. The CDR3, as DNA: TGCGCCAGCAGTGAAACGCAGGGGGTGAGAGCTTTCTTT.